Listed here is a single TCR beta chain. These data are taken from a study of T cells in Graves' hyperthyroidism and ophthalmopathy. Researchers took RNA transcripts and amplified the TCR beta CDR3 regions from them. HTBI primers were the set used in a first-round RT-PCR of the TCR CDR3. Each CDR3 protein gets one entry after TCRdb re-called the multiplex PCR reads with MiXCR. The sample lists about 96,000 distinct CDR3 sequences; around 50% were seen once. From germline, CDR1 is SEHNR and CDR2 FQNEAQ (reference sequence). The V end was cut by 5 bases, the J end by 4 bases, with 14 bases between. This CDR3 is built from 14 residues.

The chain recombines TRBV7-9 with TRBJ1-1; no reliable D call. The origin of this receptor is a woman in her thirties or forties with Graves' hyperthyroidism. Sample: blood. CDR3 nucleotide sequence: TGTGCCAGCAGCCATGGATGGAGGGTCACTGAAGCTTTCTTT. The encoded protein is CASSHGWRVTEAFF.